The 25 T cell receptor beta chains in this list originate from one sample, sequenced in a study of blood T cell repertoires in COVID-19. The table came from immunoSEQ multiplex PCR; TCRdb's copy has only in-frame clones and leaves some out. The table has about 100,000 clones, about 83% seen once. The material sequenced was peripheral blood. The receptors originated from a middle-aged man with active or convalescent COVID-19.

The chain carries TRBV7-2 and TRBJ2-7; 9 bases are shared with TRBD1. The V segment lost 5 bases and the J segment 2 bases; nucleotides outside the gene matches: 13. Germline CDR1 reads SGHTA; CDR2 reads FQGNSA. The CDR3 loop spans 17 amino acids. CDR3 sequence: CASSRPIQGANPYEQYF. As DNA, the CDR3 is TGTGCCAGCAGCCGCCCTATACAGGGGGCGAATCCCTACGAGCAGTACTTC.

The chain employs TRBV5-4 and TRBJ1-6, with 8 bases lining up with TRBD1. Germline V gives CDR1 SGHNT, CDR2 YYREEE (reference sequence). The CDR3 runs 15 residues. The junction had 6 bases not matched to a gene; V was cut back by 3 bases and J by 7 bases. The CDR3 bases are TGTGCCAGCAGCTCAGACAGGGGTTCGAATTCACCCCTCCACTTT. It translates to CASSSDRGSNSPLHF. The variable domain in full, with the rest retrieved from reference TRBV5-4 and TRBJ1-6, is ETGVTQSPTHLIKTRGQQVTLRCSSQSGHNTVSWYQQALGQGPQFIFQYYREEENGRGNFPPRFSGLQFPNYSSELNVNALELDDSALYLCASSSDRGSNSPLHFGNGTRLTVT.

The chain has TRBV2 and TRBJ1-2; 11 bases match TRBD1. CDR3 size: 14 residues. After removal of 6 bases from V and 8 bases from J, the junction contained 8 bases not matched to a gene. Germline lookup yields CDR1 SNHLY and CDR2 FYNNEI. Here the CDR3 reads CASRATGTGGGYTF. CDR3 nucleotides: TGTGCCAGCAGAGCAACCGGGACAGGGGGAGGCTACACCTTC. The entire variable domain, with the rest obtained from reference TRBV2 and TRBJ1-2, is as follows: EPEVTQTPSHQVTQMGQEVILRCVPISNHLYFYWYRQILGQKVEFLVSFYNNEISEKSEIFDDQFSVERPDGSNFTLKIRSTKLEDSAMYFCASRATGTGGGYTFGSGTRLTVV.

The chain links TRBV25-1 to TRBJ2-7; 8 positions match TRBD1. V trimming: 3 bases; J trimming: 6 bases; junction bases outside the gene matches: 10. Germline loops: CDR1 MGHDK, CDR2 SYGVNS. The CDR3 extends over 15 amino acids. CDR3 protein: CASSERWDRPPEQYF. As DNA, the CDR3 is TGTGCCAGCAGTGAGAGGTGGGACAGGCCTCCCGAGCAGTACTTC.

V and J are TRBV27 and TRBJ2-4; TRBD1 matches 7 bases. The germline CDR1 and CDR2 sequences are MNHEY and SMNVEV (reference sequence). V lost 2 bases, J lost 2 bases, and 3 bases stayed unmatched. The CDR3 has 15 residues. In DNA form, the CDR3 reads TGTGCCAGCAGTTTAACAGGGGTAACCAAAAACATTCAGTACTTC. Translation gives CASSLTGVTKNIQYF.

CDR3 protein: CASTAQGAINSPLHF. Here the CDR3 DNA reads TGTGCCAGCACTGCACAGGGGGCGATTAATTCACCCCTCCACTTT. The rearrangement joins TRBV5-6 to TRBJ1-6; TRBD1 agrees at 9 bases. CDR1 and CDR2 (germline): SGHDT, YYEEEE. The trim removed 6 bases at V and 6 bases at J, leaving 7 bases unmatched. The CDR3 length is 15 residues. Combining the CDR3 with reference TRBV5-6 and TRBJ1-6 gives the whole variable domain DAGVTQSPTHLIKTRGQQVTLRCSPKSGHDTVSWYQQALGQGPQFIFQYYEEEERQRGNFPDRFSGHQFPNYSSELNVNALLLGDSALYLCASTAQGAINSPLHFGNGTRLTVT.

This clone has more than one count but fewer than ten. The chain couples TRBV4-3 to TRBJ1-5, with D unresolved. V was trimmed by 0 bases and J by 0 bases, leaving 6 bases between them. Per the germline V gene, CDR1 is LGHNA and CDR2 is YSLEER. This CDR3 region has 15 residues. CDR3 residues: CASSQDTNSNQPQHF. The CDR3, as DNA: TGCGCCAGCAGCCAAGATACAAATAGCAATCAGCCCCAGCATTTT.

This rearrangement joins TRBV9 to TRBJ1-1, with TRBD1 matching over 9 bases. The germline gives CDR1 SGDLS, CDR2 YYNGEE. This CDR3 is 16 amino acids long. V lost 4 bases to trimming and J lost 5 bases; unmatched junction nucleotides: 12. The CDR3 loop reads CASSPRPTGGGTEAFF. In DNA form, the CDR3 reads TGTGCCAGCAGCCCCAGGCCGACAGGGGGTGGTACTGAAGCTTTCTTT.

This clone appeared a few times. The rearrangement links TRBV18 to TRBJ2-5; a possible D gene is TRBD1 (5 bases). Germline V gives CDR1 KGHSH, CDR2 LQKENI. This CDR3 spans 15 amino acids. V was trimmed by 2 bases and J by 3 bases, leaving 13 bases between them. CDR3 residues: CASSPGASSKETQYF. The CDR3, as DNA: TGTGCCAGCTCACCAGGGGCCAGTTCCAAAGAGACCCAGTACTTC.

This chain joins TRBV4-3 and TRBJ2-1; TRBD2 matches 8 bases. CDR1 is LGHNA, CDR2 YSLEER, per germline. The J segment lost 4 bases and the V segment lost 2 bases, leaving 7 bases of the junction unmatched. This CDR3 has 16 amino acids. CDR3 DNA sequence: TGCGCCAGCAGCCAAATAAGCGGGGGACTATACAATGAGCAGTTCTTC. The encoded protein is CASSQISGGLYNEQFF.

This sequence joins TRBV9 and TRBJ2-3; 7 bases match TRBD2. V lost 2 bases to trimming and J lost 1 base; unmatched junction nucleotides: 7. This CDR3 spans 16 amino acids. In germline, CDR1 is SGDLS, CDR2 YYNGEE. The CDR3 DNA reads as TGTGCCAGCAGCGTTGGGGGGGAGACTCGCACAGATACGCAGTATTTT. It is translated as CASSVGGETRTDTQYF.

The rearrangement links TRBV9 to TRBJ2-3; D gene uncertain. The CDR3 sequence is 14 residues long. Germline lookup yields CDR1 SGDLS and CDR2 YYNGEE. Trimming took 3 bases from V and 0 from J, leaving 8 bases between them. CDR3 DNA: TGTGCCAGCAGCGACACCGGGAGCACAGATACGCAGTATTTT. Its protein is CASSDTGSTDTQYF.

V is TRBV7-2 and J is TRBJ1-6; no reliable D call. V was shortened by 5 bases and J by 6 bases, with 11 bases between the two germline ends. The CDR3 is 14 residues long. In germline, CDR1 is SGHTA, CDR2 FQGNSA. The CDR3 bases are TGTGCCAGCAGCAGAGGTGGAATTAATTCACCCCTCCACTTT. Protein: CASSRGGINSPLHF.

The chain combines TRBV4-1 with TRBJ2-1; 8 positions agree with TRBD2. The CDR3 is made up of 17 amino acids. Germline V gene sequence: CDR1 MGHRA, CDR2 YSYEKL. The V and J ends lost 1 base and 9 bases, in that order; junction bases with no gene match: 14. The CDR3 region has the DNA TGCGCCAGCAGCCAAGCCCCCCAGGAAGCCGGGGGGGGTGAGCAGTTCTTC. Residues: CASSQAPQEAGGGEQFF.

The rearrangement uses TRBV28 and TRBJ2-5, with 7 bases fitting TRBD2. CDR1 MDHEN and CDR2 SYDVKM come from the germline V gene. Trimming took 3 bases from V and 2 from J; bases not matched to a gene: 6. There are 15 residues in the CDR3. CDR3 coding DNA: TGTGCCAGCAGTTTGAGCGGGATTGGGCAAGAGACCCAGTACTTC. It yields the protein CASSLSGIGQETQYF.

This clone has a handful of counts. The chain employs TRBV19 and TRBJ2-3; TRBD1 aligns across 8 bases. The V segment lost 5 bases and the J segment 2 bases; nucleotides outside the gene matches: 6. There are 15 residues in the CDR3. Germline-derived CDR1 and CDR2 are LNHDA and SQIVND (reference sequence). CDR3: CASSSGQGATDTQYF. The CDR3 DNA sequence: TGTGCCAGTAGTTCCGGACAGGGAGCCACAGATACGCAGTATTTT.

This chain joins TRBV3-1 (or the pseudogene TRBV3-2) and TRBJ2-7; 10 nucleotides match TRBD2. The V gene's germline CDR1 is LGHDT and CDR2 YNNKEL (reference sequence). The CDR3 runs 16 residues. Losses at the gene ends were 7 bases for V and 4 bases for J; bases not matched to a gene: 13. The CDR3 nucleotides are TGTGCCAGCACGGACCTCAAGCGGGGGGGCCTGTACGAGCAGTACTTC. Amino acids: CASTDLKRGGLYEQYF.

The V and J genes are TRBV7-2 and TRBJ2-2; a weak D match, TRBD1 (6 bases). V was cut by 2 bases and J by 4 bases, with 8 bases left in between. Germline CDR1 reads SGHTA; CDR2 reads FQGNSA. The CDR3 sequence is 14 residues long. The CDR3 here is CASSLQGITGELFF. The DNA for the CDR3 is TGTGCCAGCAGCTTACAGGGGATCACCGGGGAGCTGTTTTTT.

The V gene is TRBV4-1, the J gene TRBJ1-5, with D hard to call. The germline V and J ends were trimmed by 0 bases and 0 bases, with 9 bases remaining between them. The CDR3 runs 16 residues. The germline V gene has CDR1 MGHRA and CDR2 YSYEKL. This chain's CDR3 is CASSQEIANSNQPQHF. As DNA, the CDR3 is TGCGCCAGCAGCCAAGAAATAGCGAATAGCAATCAGCCCCAGCATTTT.

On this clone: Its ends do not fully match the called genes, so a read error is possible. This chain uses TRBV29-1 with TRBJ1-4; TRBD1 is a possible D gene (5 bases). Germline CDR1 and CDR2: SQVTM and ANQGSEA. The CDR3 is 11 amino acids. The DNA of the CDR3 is TGCAGCGTCAAGACAGCTCGAAAAACTGTTTTT. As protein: CSVKTARKTVF.

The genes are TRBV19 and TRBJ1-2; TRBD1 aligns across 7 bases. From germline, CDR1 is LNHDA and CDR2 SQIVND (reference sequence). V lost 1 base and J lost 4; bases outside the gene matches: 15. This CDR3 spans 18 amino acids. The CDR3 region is CASSIVSRTGIFGYGYTF. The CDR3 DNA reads TGTGCCAGTAGTATAGTGTCCCGGACAGGCATTTTCGGCTATGGCTACACCTTC. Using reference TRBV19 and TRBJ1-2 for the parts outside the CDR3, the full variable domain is DGGITQSPKYLFRKEGQNVTLSCEQNLNHDAMYWYRQDPGQGLRLIYYSQIVNDFQKGDIAEGYSVSREKKESFPLTVTSAQKNPTAFYLCASSIVSRTGIFGYGYTFGSGTRLTVV.

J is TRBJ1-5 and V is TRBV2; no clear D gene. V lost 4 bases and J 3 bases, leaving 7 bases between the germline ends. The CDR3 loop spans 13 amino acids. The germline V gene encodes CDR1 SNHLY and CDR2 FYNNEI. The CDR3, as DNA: TGTGCCAGCAGTGCGGGGATCAATCAGCCCCAGCATTTT. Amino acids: CASSAGINQPQHF.

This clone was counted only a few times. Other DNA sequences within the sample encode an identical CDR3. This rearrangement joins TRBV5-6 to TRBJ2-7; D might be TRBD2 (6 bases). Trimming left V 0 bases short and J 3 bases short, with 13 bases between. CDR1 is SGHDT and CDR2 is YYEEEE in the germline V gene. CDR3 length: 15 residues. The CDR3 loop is CASSLAGGVSYEQYF. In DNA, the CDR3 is TGTGCCAGCAGCTTGGCTGGCGGGGTAAGCTACGAGCAGTACTTC.

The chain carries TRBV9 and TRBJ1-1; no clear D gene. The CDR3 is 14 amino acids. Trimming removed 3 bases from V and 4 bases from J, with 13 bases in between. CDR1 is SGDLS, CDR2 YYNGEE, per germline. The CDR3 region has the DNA TGTGCCAGCAGCGCGAGAGTAGGGAGCACTGAAGCTTTCTTT. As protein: CASSARVGSTEAFF.

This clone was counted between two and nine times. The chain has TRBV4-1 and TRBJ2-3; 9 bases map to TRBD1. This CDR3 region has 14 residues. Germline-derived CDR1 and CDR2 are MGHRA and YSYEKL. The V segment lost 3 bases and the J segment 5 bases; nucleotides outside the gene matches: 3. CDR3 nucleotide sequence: TGCGCCAGCAGCCACCCGACAGGGGGAGATACGCAGTATTTT. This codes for CASSHPTGGDTQYF.